What follows describes a single T cell receptor (beta chain). At least ten counts were recorded for this clonotype. What antigen it recognizes has not been identified. Base-call qualities are not available, and no considerably larger clone is one nucleotide away. Library creation used multiplex PCR. Sequencing used an Illumina HiSeq 4000. iRepertoire HTBI primers and Arm-PCR amplification of CDR3 regions were used to construct TCR beta libraries. PCR products were gel purified before sequencing. The authors' pipeline ran thus. Across samples, around 62 TRBV and roughly 15 TRBJ segments were identified and used for gene usage analysis of CDR3 amino acid clonotypes. COPE and FqMerger were used to merge the filtered high-quality paired reads into contigs. BLAST was used to align contigs to IMGT TRBV, TRBD and TRBJ reference genes, and CDR3 was defined according to IMGT. Clonotypes above 0.1% frequency were classified as highly expanded clones. Shannon entropy was used to measure repertoire diversity, and the Gini coefficient was used to measure V-J evenness. A clonotype was considered public if more than one individual shared it. The raw public data were reprocessed by TCRdb itself: fastp quality trimming at Q25, MiXCR clonotype calling, in-frame beta chains only. CDR3 protein duplicates are merged, each entry listing the most common genes and DNA. Clone size and V and J calls follow TCRdb, not the original study. Present in this sample are about 530,000 distinct CDR3 sequences, roughly 15% of which were seen just once. The ten top clones hold approximately 25% of the sample.

Its CDR3 holds 15 amino acids, cysteine through phenylalanine. The only DNA kept is the CDR3, 45 bases in frame from the first base. V has 2 bases trimmed and J has 4 bases trimmed; junction bases matching no gene number 6. Reading the germline V gene gives CDR1 SGHDT and CDR2 YYEEEE. This sample was taken from a study of regulatory T cells in long-lasting Graves disease (dated by TCRdb to the early 2020s). Regarding the complete study: Antithyroid drugs had been taken for less than 3 months by newly diagnosed Graves' disease patients. This study used TCR sequencing and RNA sequencing of peripheral blood to compare persistent Graves' disease patients against newly diagnosed Graves' disease patients. The study was conducted in China and was registered as a clinical trial. A total of roughly 35 samples underwent TCR sequencing: about 13 from persistent and about 20 from newly diagnosed Graves' disease patients.

The sample's time point, from its label and the paper: newly diagnosed GD, antithyroid drugs for less than 3 months. For both TCR sequencing and RNA sequencing, RNA was extracted from PBMCs using TRIzol. The diagnosis of Graves' disease followed American Thyroid Association guidelines. Patients for the study were recruited at an endocrinology department in Xi'an, China. From each patient, roughly 9 milliliters of peripheral blood was collected into an EDTA anticoagulant tube. Ficoll Paque Plus density gradient separation was used to isolate PBMCs, and no further T cell sorting was done. An Agilent 2100 Bioanalyzer and agarose gel were used to check RNA quality, while a NanoDrop 2000 measured RNA concentration. The investigation overall reported the following: Only peripheral blood was studied, because thyroid tissue, the primary lesion, was inaccessible. Persistent patients shared more public clonotypes among themselves (around 2,500) than newly diagnosed patients did (over 950). Preferential use of TRBV28, TRBJ1-2 and TRBJ2-5 was observed in persistent disease, whereas TRBV20-1 and TRBJ2-1 were favored in newly diagnosed disease. Lower TCR Shannon entropy and fewer highly expanded clones were observed in persistent Graves' disease patients than in newly diagnosed patients, which suggested clonal expansion. Sequencing and analysis were restricted to the TCR beta chain. As a limitation, the authors acknowledged that the small sample size may reduce accuracy.

A further study also used this sample, focusing on T cells in Graves' hyperthyroidism and ophthalmopathy. As that second study puts it: Stable Graves' hyperthyroidism was defined as no progression to ophthalmopathy during 18 months of follow-up. Hyperthyroidism patients were newly diagnosed, with disease duration under 2 months, and aged 18 to 65 years. Exclusion was applied to patients with uncontrolled infections, other autoimmune diseases, pregnancy or lactation. Diagnoses were established on the basis of clinical symptoms, serum thyroxine and TRAb, thyroid ultrasound, and orbital computed tomography. The first round of RT-PCR for the TCR CDR3 was performed with the HTBI primer set and the Qiagen OneStep RT-PCR kit. Most expanded thyroid clonotypes (frequency above 0.001) were also detected in blood, suggesting blood repertoires may reflect thyroid immune responses. In cross-validation, a model built on a 13 V-J signature told ophthalmopathy apart from stable hyperthyroidism with over 85% sensitivity and approximately 81% specificity, and in testing the same model reached 80%/75%. During validation, the model predicted progression to ophthalmopathy a median of about 5.9 months ahead of onset, with more than 60% sensitivity and less than 85% specificity. To identify TCR V-J signatures that set the groups apart, the researchers used a discovery cohort of about a hundred patients, made up of about 44 with Graves' ophthalmopathy and approximately 57 with stable Graves' hyperthyroidism. An independent validation cohort of around 20 hyperthyroidism patients and over 15 patients who later progressed to ophthalmopathy tested prospective prediction of ophthalmopathy. The approximately 95 discovery patients were divided at random into training and test sets in a 7:3 ratio. Thyroid tissue and blood T-cell repertoires from six Graves' hyperthyroidism patients were also compared in the study. After sampling, hyperthyroidism patients received methimazole starting at 30 mg daily, and ophthalmopathy patients received high-dose intravenous methylprednisolone. Libraries were constructed in a second round of multiplex PCR, after which size selection and purification were carried out. Libraries were sequenced paired-end with 100 bp reads on an Illumina HiSeq2000. SOAPnuke was used to process the raw data, throwing out any read that contained adapters or uncalled bases, had a mean Phred below 15, or lacked an exact constant-primer or identifier match. COPE v1.2.5 was used to merge high-quality paired reads, and clonotypes were defined as unique nucleotide sequences. MiTCR v1.1 was used to align clonotypes to the IMGT TRBV, TRBD and TRBJ reference segments. Analysis was restricted to V-J combinations with a frequency above 0.0001, which covered roughly 99% of repertoires. A TCS score was defined as the ratio between F50 (clonal expansion) and ExV (chaos), using BLOSUM62-based TCRdist between CDR3 peptides within each V-J. Welch's t-statistics and random forest reduced just over 500 V-J features to roughly 13, which were used in a naive Bayes classifier (R e1071). No statistical method was used to fix the sample size in advance, and group allocation was not hidden from the investigators. According to the paper, TCR Vbeta CDR3 sequencing was carried out on 135 peripheral blood samples, which came from some 41 ophthalmopathy, under 85 hyperthyroidism and about 17 progressor patients.

This sample comprised peripheral blood mononuclear cells (PBMCs), obtained at new diagnosis, from a patient treated with antithyroid drugs. Here the chain combines TRBV5-6 and TRBJ1-1, with TRBD1 identical over 9 junction bases. This receptor was obtained from a woman aged 35 to 59 with Graves disease. Donor details come from another sample of the same person, matched by shared clones. The CDR3 protein sequence reads: CASSFTGGAGTEAFF. The nucleotide sequence reads as follows: TGTGCCAGCAGCTTTACAGGGGGCGCGGGCACTGAAGCTTTCTTT.